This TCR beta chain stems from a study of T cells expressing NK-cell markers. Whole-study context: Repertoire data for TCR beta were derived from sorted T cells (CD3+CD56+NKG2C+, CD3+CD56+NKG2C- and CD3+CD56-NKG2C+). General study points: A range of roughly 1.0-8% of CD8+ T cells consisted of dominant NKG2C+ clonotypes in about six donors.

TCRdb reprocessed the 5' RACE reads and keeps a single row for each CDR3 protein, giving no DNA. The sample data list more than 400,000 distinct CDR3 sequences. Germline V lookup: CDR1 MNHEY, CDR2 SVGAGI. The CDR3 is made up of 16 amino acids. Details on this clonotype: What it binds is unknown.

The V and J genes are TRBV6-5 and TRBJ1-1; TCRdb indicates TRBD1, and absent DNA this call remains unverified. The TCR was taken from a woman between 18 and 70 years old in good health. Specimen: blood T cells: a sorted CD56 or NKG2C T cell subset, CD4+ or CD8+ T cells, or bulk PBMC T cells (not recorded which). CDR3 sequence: CASSYSRGAMNTEAFF.